A selection of T cell receptor beta chains follows, all from one sample in a study of shared clonotypes between healthy human individuals. The table came from immunoSEQ multiplex PCR; TCRdb's copy has only in-frame clones and leaves some out. The sample contains nearly 2 million clones, less than 95% of which appear only once. The sequencing input was naive CD8+ T cells sorted from blood. The receptors derive from a man aged 18 to 29 in good health. Both conserved end residues are part of each CDR3. D genes are given only for firm matches. A clone size is listed for some rows: how often the clone was seen (once, few, many), or a class if it is expanded.

TRBV11-2	.	.	TRBJ2-1	TGTGCCAGCAGCTTAGGGGGAGGAACTTCCTACAATGAGCAGTTCTTC	CASSLGGGTSYNEQFF
TRBV13	TRBD1	.	TRBJ2-2	TGTGCCAGCAGCCAGACAGGGGGCAAAAACACCGGGGAGCTGTTTTTT	CASSQTGGKNTGELFF
TRBV2	.	.	TRBJ2-1	TGTGCCAGCAGCCCCACTACCCCCCCCTACAATGAGCAGTTCTTC	CASSPTTPPYNEQFF
TRBV19	.	once	TRBJ2-7	TGTGCCAGTAGTATATCCGCAGGTCTCAGGGACGAGCAGTACTTC	CASSISAGLRDEQYF
TRBV28	.	.	TRBJ2-7	TGTGCCAGCAGTTTAAGAGGGGCCAAAGGGCAGTACTTC	CASSLRGAKGQYF
TRBV11-2	.	.	TRBJ1-2	TGTGCCAGCAGCTTTGACCCGGCGTCCCTATCTACCAACTATGGCTACACCTTC	CASSFDPASLSTNYGYTF
TRBV7-9	TRBD1	.	TRBJ2-5	TGTGCCAGCAGCTTTCCTCTCGACAGGGAAGAGACCCAGTACTTC	CASSFPLDREETQYF
TRBV7-2	.	.	TRBJ2-7	TGTGCCAGCAGCTTCAGTAGTTGGGCCGAGCAGTACTTC	CASSFSSWAEQYF
TRBV27	TRBD2	.	TRBJ2-1	TGTGCCAGCAGTTCGACTAGCGGGGGGTACAATGAGCAGTTCTTC	CASSSTSGGYNEQFF
TRBV5-4	.	.	TRBJ2-7	TGTGCCAGCAGCCCGGGGGCATCCTACGAGCAGTACTTC	CASSPGASYEQYF
TRBV4-2	.	.	TRBJ2-7	TGTGCCAGCAGCCCTGCGTCTGAGGCCTACGAGCAGTACTTC	CASSPASEAYEQYF
TRBV7-9	.	.	TRBJ1-5	TGTGCCAGCAGCTTAGCAAGATCGGGTCAGTTCAATCAGCCCCAGCATTTT	CASSLARSGQFNQPQHF
TRBV6-5	.	.	TRBJ2-2	TGTGCCAGCAGTTACAGGGAGAGATTCACCGGGGAGCTGTTTTTT	CASSYRERFTGELFF
TRBV6-5	TRBD2	.	TRBJ2-5	TGTGCCAGCAGTTTAGCGGGAGGGCTAGGCGAGACCCAGTACTTC	CASSLAGGLGETQYF
TRBV27	.	.	TRBJ2-7	TGTGCCAGCAGCGATCGAGCTAGCGACCGCGAGCAGTACTTC	CASSDRASDREQYF
TRBV11-2	.	.	TRBJ2-7	TGTGCCAGCAGCTTAGGGCCGCAGGGAGTTGACGAGCAGTACTTC	CASSLGPQGVDEQYF
TRBV19	.	.	TRBJ2-1	TGTGCCAGTAGTATGATCATCAATGAGCAGTTCTTC	CASSMIINEQFF
TRBV7-2	.	.	TRBJ2-7	TGTGCCAGCAGCTTCGGGACCCGTGCCTACGAGCAGTACTTC	CASSFGTRAYEQYF
TRBV6-6	TRBD1	once	TRBJ2-7	TGTGCCACCCTTAATCCGGGACAGGGCTCCTACGAGCAGTACTTC	CATLNPGQGSYEQYF
TRBV28	.	.	TRBJ2-7	TGTGCCAGCAGACCCATCCCCGGGGCCTACGAGCAGTACTTC	CASRPIPGAYEQYF
TRBV5-4	.	.	TRBJ1-1	TGTGCCAGCAGCCTAATAGGGGCGAACACTGAAGCTTTCTTT	CASSLIGANTEAFF
TRBV5-5	.	.	TRBJ2-2	TGTGCCAGCAGCTTGAGCGGGACCGGGGAGCTGTTTTTT	CASSLSGTGELFF
TRBV7-9	.	.	TRBJ2-6	TGTGCCAGCAGCCACCCCCCCGACGGGGCCAACGTCCTGACTTTC	CASSHPPDGANVLTF